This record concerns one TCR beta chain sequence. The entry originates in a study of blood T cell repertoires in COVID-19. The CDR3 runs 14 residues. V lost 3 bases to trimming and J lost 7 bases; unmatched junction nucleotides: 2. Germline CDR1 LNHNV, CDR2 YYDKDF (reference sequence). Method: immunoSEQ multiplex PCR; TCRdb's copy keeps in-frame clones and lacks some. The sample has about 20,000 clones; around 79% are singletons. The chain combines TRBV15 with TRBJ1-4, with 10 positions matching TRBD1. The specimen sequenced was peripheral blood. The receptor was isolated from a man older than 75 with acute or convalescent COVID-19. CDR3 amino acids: CATSSRDRGEKLFF. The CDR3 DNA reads TGTGCCACCAGCAGTCGGGACAGGGGTGAAAAACTGTTTTTT.